The sequence of this T cell receptor (beta chain) was determined in a study of T-cell reconstitution after alpha-beta-depleted transplantation in children. At least ten counts were recorded for this clonotype. Antigen unknown. The library targeted TCRbeta and was prepared with unique molecular identifiers. TCRdb ran MiXCR on the PCR reads and lists one entry per CDR3 protein. The sample shows approximately 800,000 distinct CDR3 sequences, roughly 15% of them seen only once. Overall study findings and caveats: It was newly produced T cells that mostly accounted for T-cell counts and diversity one year after transplant. After transplant, high TCRbeta diversity at day 60 in some patients arose from surviving recipient T cells and thymic progenitors. There were reportedly several hundred expanded graft clones from which alpha-beta T cells came about two months after transplant.

The sample consisted of PBMCs, mostly from graft donor cells, taken 360 days after TCRalphabeta/CD19-depleted stem cell transplant. The origin of this receptor is a male patient between 5 and 17 years old who had a stem cell transplant for acute lymphoblastic leukemia, so the T cells may come from the graft donor.

CDR3 DNA: TGCAGCGTTTGGGTCCTGACCGGGGAGCTGTTTTTT. Its translation is CSVWVLTGELFF. The genes are TRBV29-1 and TRBJ2-2; D uncertain. Germline loops: CDR1 SQVTM, CDR2 ANQGSEA. V shed 5 bases and J shed 5 bases, with 9 bases lying between them. There are 12 residues in the CDR3.